This T cell receptor beta chain was identified during a study of cytomegalovirus exposure and HLA in healthy donors. This PCR relied on a set of 60 Vbeta primers and 13 Jbeta primers. Libraries were prepared by immunoSEQ multiplex PCR; TCRdb keeps only in-frame clonotypes and omits some of them. The data contain approximately 170,000 clones, roughly 80% of them singletons. Each donor was nominally healthy when sampled (though unrecorded immune exposures were likely). Whole-study results and caveats: In a later analysis, the majority of CMV-associated beta chains seemingly showed HLA restriction. Data from an earlier analysis indicated that most TCR beta V segments were productive either about 90% or about 30% of the time. An apparent linkage of common viral pathogens to several of the most significant clusters emerged in a later analysis.

Germline-derived CDR1 and CDR2 are LNHDA and SQIVND (reference sequence). V trimming: 1 base; J trimming: 5 bases; junction bases outside the gene matches: 5. The length of the CDR3 is 15 residues. To note about this clone: What it binds is not known.

Specimen: PBMCs. The gene calls are TRBV19 and TRBJ2-7; 10 nucleotides agree with TRBD1. The sequence was obtained from a male donor in good health and CMV-seronegative. CDR3 DNA: TGTGCCAGTAGTATAGGTGGGACAGGGGACCACGAGCAGTACTTC. This encodes CASSIGGTGDHEQYF.